This paragraph reports one T cell receptor (beta chain). What it binds is not known. Amplified TCR beta CDR3 regions derived from RNA transcripts. Initially, a first-round RT-PCR of the TCR CDR3 employed the HTBI primer set. MiXCR, run by TCRdb on the multiplex PCR reads, gives a single entry per CDR3 protein. This table has around 240,000 distinct CDR3 sequences, approximately 16% appearing once. The CDR3 has 15 amino acids. Germline V gives CDR1 LNHDA, CDR2 SQIVND (reference sequence). The V gene end was trimmed by 5 bases and the J gene end by 6 bases; junction bases not matched to a gene: 2. The data are from a study of T cells in Graves' hyperthyroidism and ophthalmopathy. Study conclusions and caveats: A model using 13 V-J features told ophthalmopathy apart from stable hyperthyroidism.

The rearrangement joins TRBV19 to TRBJ2-2, with TRBD2 matching over 14 bases. The sequence came from a woman aged 18-29 years with Graves' ophthalmopathy. Sequencing used blood. The CDR3: CASSVGLAGAGELFF. Written as DNA, the CDR3 is TGTGCCAGTAGTGTGGGACTAGCGGGGGCCGGGGAGCTGTTTTTT.